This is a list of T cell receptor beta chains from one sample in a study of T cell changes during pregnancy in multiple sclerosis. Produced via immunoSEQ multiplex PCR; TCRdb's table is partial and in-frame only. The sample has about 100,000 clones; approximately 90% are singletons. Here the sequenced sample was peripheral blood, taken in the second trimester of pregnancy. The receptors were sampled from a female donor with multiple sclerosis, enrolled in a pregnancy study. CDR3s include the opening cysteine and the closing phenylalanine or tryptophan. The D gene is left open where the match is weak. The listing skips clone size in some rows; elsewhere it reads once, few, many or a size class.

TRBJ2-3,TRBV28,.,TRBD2,CASSVSGRSRLSTDTQYF,TGTGCCAGCAGTGTTAGCGGGCGCTCCCGCCTCAGCACAGATACGCAGTATTTT
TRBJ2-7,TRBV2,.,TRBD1,CASSVRQGSYEQYF,TGTGCCAGCAGTGTACGACAGGGATCCTACGAGCAGTACTTC
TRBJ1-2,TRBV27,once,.,CASSSLSTGYGYTF,TGTGCCAGCAGTTCGCTTTCCACAGGGTACGGCTACACCTTC
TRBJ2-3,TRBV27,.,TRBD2,CASSLSGRRTDTQYF,TGTGCCAGCAGTCTTAGCGGGAGGCGCACAGATACGCAGTATTTT
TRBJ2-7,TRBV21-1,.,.,CASSFEQGSYEQYF,TGTGCCAGCAGCTTCGAGCAGGGATCCTACGAGCAGTACTTC
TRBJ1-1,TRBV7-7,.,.,CASSPLGGGDTEAFF,TGTGCCAGCAGCCCCCTTGGCGGAGGGGACACTGAAGCTTTCTTT
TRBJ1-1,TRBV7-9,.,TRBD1,CASSPPPGQLNTEAFF,TGTGCCAGCAGCCCGCCGCCGGGACAGCTGAACACTGAAGCTTTCTTT
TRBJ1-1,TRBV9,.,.,CASSVVSGTEAFF,TGTGCCAGCAGCGTAGTATCGGGCACTGAAGCTTTCTTT
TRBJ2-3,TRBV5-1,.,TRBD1,CASSADGTGSTQYF,TGCGCCAGCAGCGCAGACGGGACAGGCAGTACGCAGTATTTT
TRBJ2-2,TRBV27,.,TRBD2,CASTQSIAGERTGELFF,TGTGCCAGCACCCAATCAATAGCGGGAGAACGAACCGGGGAGCTGTTTTTT
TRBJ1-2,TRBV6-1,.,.,CASSEEGRFYGYTF,TGTGCCAGCAGTGAAGAAGGGAGGTTTTATGGCTACACCTTC
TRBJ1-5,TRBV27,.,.,CASSFSGNQPQHF,TGTGCCAGCAGTTTTTCAGGGAATCAGCCCCAGCATTTT
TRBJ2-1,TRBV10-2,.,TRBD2,CASTEQRGIYNEQFF,TGCGCCAGCACCGAACAGCGGGGGATATACAATGAGCAGTTCTTC
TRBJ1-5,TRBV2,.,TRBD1,CASSLLWDSTANQPQHF,TGTGCCAGCAGTCTATTATGGGACAGCACGGCCAATCAGCCCCAGCATTTT
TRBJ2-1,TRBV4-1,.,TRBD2,CASSQEGAGGLGNEQFF,TGCGCCAGCAGCCAAGAAGGGGCGGGGGGGCTTGGGAATGAGCAGTTCTTC
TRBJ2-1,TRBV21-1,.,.,CASSKVSNRNNEQFF,TGTGCCAGCAGCAAAGTTTCGAACAGAAACAATGAGCAGTTCTTC
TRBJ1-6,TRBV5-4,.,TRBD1,CASSKQGARYNSPLHF,TGTGCCAGCAGCAAGCAGGGGGCGCGATATAATTCACCCCTCCACTTT
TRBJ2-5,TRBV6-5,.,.,CASSRRRPETQYF,TGTGCCAGCAGTCGTCGGCGGCCCGAGACCCAGTACTTC
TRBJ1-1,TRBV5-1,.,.,CATRREGQNTEAFF,TGCGCCACTAGACGAGAGGGACAAAACACTGAAGCTTTCTTT
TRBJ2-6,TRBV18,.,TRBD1,CASSRDSPSGANVLTF,TGTGCCAGCTCACGGGACAGCCCCTCTGGGGCCAACGTCCTGACTTTC
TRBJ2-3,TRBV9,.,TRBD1,CASSRTGIDTQYF,TGTGCCAGCAGCAGGACAGGGATAGATACGCAGTATTTT
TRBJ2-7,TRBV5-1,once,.,CASSSSGTGDEQYF,TGCGCCAGCAGCTCCTCCGGGACGGGGGACGAGCAGTACTTC
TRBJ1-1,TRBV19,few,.,CASSQKRDTEAFF,TGTGCCAGTAGCCAAAAACGGGACACTGAAGCTTTCTTT
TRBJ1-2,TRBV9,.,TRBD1,CASSYTQTGYGYTF,TGTGCCAGCAGCTATACCCAGACAGGGTATGGCTACACCTTC
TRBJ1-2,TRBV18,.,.,CASSPAGEGYGYTF,TGTGCCAGCTCACCAGCGGGGGAAGGCTATGGCTACACCTTC
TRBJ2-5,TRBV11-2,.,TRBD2,CASTGGTSGRGRETQYF,TGTGCCAGCACCGGTGGGACTAGCGGGAGGGGTAGAGAGACCCAGTACTTC